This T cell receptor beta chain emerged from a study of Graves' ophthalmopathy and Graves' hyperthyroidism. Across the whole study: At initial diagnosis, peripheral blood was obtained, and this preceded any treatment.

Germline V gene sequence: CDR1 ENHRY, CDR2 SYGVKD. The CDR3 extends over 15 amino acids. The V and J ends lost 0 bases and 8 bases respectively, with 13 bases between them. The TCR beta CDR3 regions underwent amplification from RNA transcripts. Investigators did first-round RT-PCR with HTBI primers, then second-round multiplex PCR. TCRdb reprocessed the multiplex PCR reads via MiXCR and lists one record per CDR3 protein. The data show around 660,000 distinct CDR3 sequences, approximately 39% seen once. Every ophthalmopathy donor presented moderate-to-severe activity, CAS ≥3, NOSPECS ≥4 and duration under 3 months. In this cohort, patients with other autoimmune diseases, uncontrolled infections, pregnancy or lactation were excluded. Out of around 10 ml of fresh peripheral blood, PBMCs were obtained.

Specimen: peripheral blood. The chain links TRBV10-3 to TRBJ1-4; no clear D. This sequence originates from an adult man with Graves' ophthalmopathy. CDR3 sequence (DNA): TGTGCCATCAGTGAGTCGGGTCCGGAAGGAGAAAAACTGTTTTTT. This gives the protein CAISESGPEGEKLFF.